A single sample gave rise to the 23 T cell receptor beta chains below, sequenced in a study of blood T cell repertoires in COVID-19. Method: immunoSEQ multiplex PCR; TCRdb's copy keeps in-frame clones and lacks some. Of 140,000 to 150,000 clones listed, 88% are singletons. The sample consisted of peripheral blood. These receptors came from a man between 65 and 85 years old with acute or convalescent COVID-19.

Here the CDR3 DNA reads TGCGCCAGCAGCTCTGGACAGAATCCCGGGGAGCTGTTTTTT. Translating it yields CASSSGQNPGELFF. This chain links TRBV10-1 with TRBJ2-2; TRBD1 might be the D (6 bases). Germline CDR1 reads WNHNN; CDR2 reads SYGVQD (reference sequence). The CDR3 is 14 amino acids. The ends were cut back, 6 bases at V and 6 bases at J, with 14 bases in the middle.

The chain combines TRBV15 with TRBJ1-6, with D uncertain. The CDR3 has 13 residues. Trimming took 0 bases from V and 14 from J, leaving 11 bases between them. Germline V gene data show CDR1 as LNHNV and CDR2 as YYDKDF (reference sequence). CDR3 region: CATSRDEASTLHF. The CDR3 nucleotides are TGTGCCACCAGCAGAGATGAGGCTTCCACCCTCCACTTT.

This chain links TRBV2 with TRBJ2-3; 7 nucleotides align to TRBD2. Germline lookup yields CDR1 SNHLY and CDR2 FYNNEI. V lost 6 bases to trimming and J lost 6 bases; unmatched junction nucleotides: 9. The CDR3 consists of 14 residues. This CDR3 is CASSGRGEGDTQYF. The CDR3 DNA reads TGTGCCAGCAGCGGTCGGGGGGAAGGGGATACGCAGTATTTT.

V usage is TRBV18 and J usage is TRBJ1-4; TRBD1 aligns across 7 bases. Unmatched junction bases numbered 4, after V lost 4 bases and J lost 2 bases. Germline V gene lookup returns CDR1 KGHSH and CDR2 LQKENI. CDR3 length equals 15 residues. CDR3 bases: TGTGCCAGCTCACTGACCAGGGGGACTAATGAAAAACTGTTTTTT. This encodes CASSLTRGTNEKLFF.

J is TRBJ1-5 and V is TRBV6-5; 7 bases are shared with TRBD1. Losses at the gene ends were 6 bases for V and 2 bases for J; bases not matched to a gene: 4. The CDR3 is made up of 14 amino acids. Germline V gene data show CDR1 as MNHEY and CDR2 as SVGAGI. The CDR3 spells CASRYRGGNQPQHF. As DNA, the CDR3 is TGTGCCAGCAGGTACAGGGGTGGCAATCAGCCCCAGCATTTT.

The CDR3 coding sequence is TGCGCCAGCAGCCAAGATCAGGTGGTGGGCACTGAAGCTTTCTTT. This translates into CASSQDQVVGTEAFF. The rearrangement uses TRBV4-1 and TRBJ1-1; D unclear. Trimming pared 0 bases from V and 4 bases from J, leaving 12 bases between. The CDR3 length is 15 residues. Germline assignment: CDR1 MGHRA and CDR2 YSYEKL.

The gene calls are TRBV27 and TRBJ1-1, with D possibly TRBD1 on 6 matching bases. Trimming pared 6 bases from V and 2 bases from J, leaving 10 bases between. Looked up from germline, CDR1 is MNHEY and CDR2 is SMNVEV (reference sequence). This CDR3 has 13 residues. Here the CDR3 reads CASRLTGNTEAFF. CDR3 nucleotides: TGTGCCAGCAGGCTGACAGGTAACACTGAAGCTTTCTTT.

The CDR3 here is CASSQEGTSGYSTDTQYF. DNA of the CDR3: TGTGCCAGCAGCCAAGAAGGGACTAGCGGGTATAGCACAGATACGCAGTATTTT. The chain couples TRBV3-1 (or the pseudogene TRBV3-2) to TRBJ2-3; 12 bases agree with TRBD2. Germline lookup yields CDR1 LGHDT and CDR2 YNNKEL (reference sequence). The V segment lost 0 bases and the J segment 0 bases; nucleotides outside the gene matches: 4. This CDR3 is built from 18 residues.

The V gene is TRBV15, the J gene TRBJ1-2, with a possible D match to TRBD1 (5 bases). Germline CDR1 reads LNHNV; CDR2 reads YYDKDF (reference sequence). This CDR3 is 13 amino acids long. The V gene lost 0 bases and the J gene lost 6 bases, with 8 bases spanning the gap. In DNA form, the CDR3 reads TGTGCCACCAGCAGAGAGGAAGGGGATGGCTACACCTTC. Its translation: CATSREEGDGYTF.

The V and J genes are TRBV11-2 and TRBJ2-1; 10 bases fit TRBD2. The CDR3 is 17 amino acids. After removal of 1 base from V and 8 bases from J, the junction contained 11 bases not matched to a gene. Per germline, CDR1 SGHAT and CDR2 FQNNGV. CDR3 DNA: TGTGCCAGCAGCTTAGTCGGGTTAGCGGGAGGTGGCGATGAGCAGTTCTTC. Translation: CASSLVGLAGGGDEQFF. The variable domain in full, completed from reference TRBV11-2 and TRBJ2-1, reads EAGVAQSPRYKIIEKRQSVAFWCNPISGHATLYWYQQILGQGPKLLIQFQNNGVVDDSQLPKDRFSAERLKGVDSTLKIQPAKLEDSAVYLCASSLVGLAGGGDEQFFGPGTRLTVL.

This chain connects TRBV28 to TRBJ2-5; TRBD2 matches at 8 bases. The CDR3 is 16 residues long. Trimming at V came to 3 bases and at J to 5 bases, leaving 11 bases not matched to a gene. From germline, CDR1 is MDHEN and CDR2 SYDVKM. The CDR3 is CASSLEAGAILETQYF. CDR3 in DNA: TGTGCCAGCAGTTTGGAAGCGGGAGCAATTTTGGAGACCCAGTACTTC. The whole variable domain, remainder taken from reference TRBV28 and TRBJ2-5, is DVKVTQSSRYLVKRTGEKVFLECVQDMDHENMFWYRQDPGLGLRLIYFSYDVKMKEKGDIPEGYSVSREKKERFSLILESASTNQTSMYLCASSLEAGAILETQYFGPGTRLLVL.

The table lists this clone with a count of one. This sequence joins TRBV6-6 and TRBJ1-6, with a weak D call TRBD1 (6 bases). Germline V gene lookup returns CDR1 MNHNY and CDR2 SVGAGI (reference sequence). V shed 5 bases and J shed 0 bases, with 14 bases lying between them. The CDR3 sequence is 17 residues long. CDR3 sequence: CASSPTDSSSYNSPLHF. In DNA form, the CDR3 reads TGTGCCAGCAGTCCAACGGACAGCAGCTCCTATAATTCACCCCTCCACTTT.

The J gene is TRBJ2-1, the V gene TRBV12-3 or TRBV12-4; D is unresolved. Trimming shortened V by 4 bases and J by 7 bases, and 11 bases separated the two germline ends. There are 13 residues in the CDR3. The CDR3: CASSSYRGNEQFF. The CDR3 bases are TGTGCCAGCAGTTCCTATAGAGGAAATGAGCAGTTCTTC.

The chain has TRBV19 and TRBJ1-3; 7 nucleotides line up with TRBD1. Germline CDR1 reads LNHDA; CDR2 reads SQIVND (reference sequence). The CDR3 contains 16 residues. J was trimmed by 0 bases and V by 5 bases; bases with no gene match: 7. The CDR3 sequence: CASSARGQFSGNTIYF. In DNA, the CDR3 is TGTGCCAGTAGTGCCAGGGGACAGTTCTCTGGAAACACCATATATTTT.

This clone was observed once. The chain recombines TRBV2 with TRBJ1-2; 9 nucleotides align to TRBD1. V lost 8 bases to trimming and J lost 4 bases; unmatched junction nucleotides: 5. CDR1 and CDR2 (germline): SNHLY, FYNNEI. CDR3 length: 13 residues. The CDR3 sequence: CASGGTGPYGYTF. In DNA, the CDR3 is TGTGCCAGCGGGGGGACAGGGCCCTATGGCTACACCTTC.

The V call is TRBV2, the J call TRBJ2-3, with D perhaps matching TRBD2 (6 bases). Germline V CDR1 and CDR2: SNHLY, FYNNEI. CDR3 size: 15 residues. Trimming left V 6 bases short and J 0 bases short, with 13 bases between. The CDR3 protein is CASRRLESSTDTQYF. CDR3 DNA sequence: TGTGCCAGCAGGAGACTAGAGTCTAGCACAGATACGCAGTATTTT. Filled out from reference TRBV2 and TRBJ2-3, the complete variable domain reads EPEVTQTPSHQVTQMGQEVILRCVPISNHLYFYWYRQILGQKVEFLVSFYNNEISEKSEIFDDQFSVERPDGSNFTLKIRSTKLEDSAMYFCASRRLESSTDTQYFGPGTRLTVL.

The V call is TRBV7-8, the J call TRBJ2-1; D perhaps matches TRBD1 (5 bases). The V end was cut by 2 bases, the J end by 8 bases, with 16 bases between. Germline CDR1 and CDR2: SGHVS and FQNEAQ. The CDR3 sequence is 15 residues long. The CDR3 coding sequence is TGTGCCAGCAGCTTAATGACAGTTAGGGGCGATGAGCAGTTCTTC. It translates to CASSLMTVRGDEQFF.

This chain connects TRBV6-6 to TRBJ1-2, with 9 bases fitting TRBD1. Germline assignment: CDR1 MNHNY and CDR2 SVGAGI (reference sequence). This CDR3 has 13 amino acids. V dropped 6 bases and J dropped 4; count of bases not matched to a gene: 3. CDR3 in amino acids: CASRGTGSYGYTF. CDR3 nucleotides: TGTGCCAGCAGGGGGACAGGGAGCTATGGCTACACCTTC.

This clone was recorded only once. The chain recombines TRBV7-2 with TRBJ1-2; D is undetermined. V was cut by 1 base and J by 9 bases, with 9 bases left in between. Germline V gives CDR1 SGHTA, CDR2 FQGNSA. The CDR3 totals 12 residues. The CDR3 sequence: CASSLVGERYTF. For the CDR3, the DNA is TGTGCCAGCAGCTTAGTGGGAGAGCGCTACACCTTC.

This clone has just one count. The chain links TRBV30 to TRBJ1-2; D is possibly TRBD1 (6 bases). This CDR3 contains 17 residues. The V gene lost 2 bases and the J gene lost 2 bases, with 21 bases spanning the gap. Germline CDR1 and CDR2: GTSNPN and SVGIG (reference sequence). The CDR3 loop reads CAWSQSSTGGRNYGYTF. Written as DNA, the CDR3 is TGTGCCTGGAGTCAATCATCCACGGGGGGGCGGAACTATGGCTACACCTTC.

This sequence joins TRBV7-2 and TRBJ2-7; 12 nucleotides align to TRBD2. The CDR3 length is 15 residues. V was pared by 2 bases and J by 2 bases, with 1 base of the junction left unmatched. Germline V gene data show CDR1 as SGHTA and CDR2 as FQGNSA. The CDR3 is CASSLRLAGAYEQYF. CDR3 nucleotide sequence: TGTGCCAGCAGCTTAAGACTAGCGGGAGCCTACGAGCAGTACTTC. The entire variable domain, with the rest obtained from reference TRBV7-2 and TRBJ2-7, is as follows: GAGVSQSPSNKVTEKGKDVELRCDPISGHTALYWYRQSLGQGLEFLIYFQGNSAPDKSGLPSDRFSAERTGGSVSTLTIQRTQQEDSAVYLCASSLRLAGAYEQYFGPGTRLTVT.

The chain is built from TRBV5-1 and TRBJ1-3; weak D call: TRBD1 (5 bases). Deletions cut 5 bases from V and 1 base from J, with 10 bases between. Germline values: CDR1 SGHRS, CDR2 YFSETQ. CDR3 size: 14 residues. The CDR3 reads CASRQGVSGNTIYF. The CDR3, as DNA: TGCGCCAGCAGGCAGGGTGTTTCTGGAAACACCATATATTTT. The variable domain in full, completed from reference TRBV5-1 and TRBJ1-3, reads KAGVTQTPRYLIKTRGQQVTLSCSPISGHRSVSWYQQTPGQGLQFLFEYFSETQRNKGNFPGRFSGRQFSNSRSEMNVSTLELGDSALYLCASRQGVSGNTIYFGEGSWLTVV.

The gene calls are TRBV5-6 and TRBJ2-3; a possible D gene is TRBD1 (7 bases). Germline CDR1 and CDR2: SGHDT and YYEEEE. This CDR3 is built from 15 residues. V gave up 5 bases and J gave up 0 bases, with 13 bases separating them. CDR3 coding DNA: TGTGCCAGCAGTTCTCAGGGGGGAAGCACAGATACGCAGTATTTT. It translates to CASSSQGGSTDTQYF.